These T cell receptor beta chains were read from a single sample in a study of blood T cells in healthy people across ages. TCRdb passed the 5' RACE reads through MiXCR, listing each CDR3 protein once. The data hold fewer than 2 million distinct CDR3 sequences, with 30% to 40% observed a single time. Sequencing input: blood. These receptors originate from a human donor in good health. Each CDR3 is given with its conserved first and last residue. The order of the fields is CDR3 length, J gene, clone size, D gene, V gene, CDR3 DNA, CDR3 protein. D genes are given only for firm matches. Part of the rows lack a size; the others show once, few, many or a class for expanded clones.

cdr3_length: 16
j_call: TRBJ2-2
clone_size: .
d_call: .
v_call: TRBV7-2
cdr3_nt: TGTGCCAGCAGCCCTCAGGGCGGAAAGAACACCGGGGAGCTGTTTTTT
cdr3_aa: CASSPQGGKNTGELFF

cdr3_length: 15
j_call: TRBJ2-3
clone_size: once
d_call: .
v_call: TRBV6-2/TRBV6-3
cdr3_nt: TGTGCCAGCAGTTACTCGACTCTTGGGACAGATACGCAGTATTTT
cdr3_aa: CASSYSTLGTDTQYF

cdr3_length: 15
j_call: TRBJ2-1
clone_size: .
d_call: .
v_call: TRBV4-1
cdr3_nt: TGCGCCAGCAGCCAACGGCAGGGGGGAGACAATGAGCAGTTCTTC
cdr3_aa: CASSQRQGGDNEQFF

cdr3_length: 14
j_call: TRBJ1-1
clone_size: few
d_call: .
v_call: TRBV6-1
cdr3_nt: TGTGCCAGCAGTGAAGGAGACGGGAACACTGAAGCTTTCTTT
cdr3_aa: CASSEGDGNTEAFF

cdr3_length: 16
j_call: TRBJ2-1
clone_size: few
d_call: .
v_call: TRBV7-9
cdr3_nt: TGTGCCAGCAGCCCCCCGGTGGGGTCCGTTTTTAATGAGCAGTTCTTC
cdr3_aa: CASSPPVGSVFNEQFF

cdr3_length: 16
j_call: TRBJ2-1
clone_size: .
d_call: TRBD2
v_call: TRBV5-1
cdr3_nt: TGCGCCAGCAGCTTGCAACTAGCGCGGTCCGGCAATGAGCAGTTCTTC
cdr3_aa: CASSLQLARSGNEQFF

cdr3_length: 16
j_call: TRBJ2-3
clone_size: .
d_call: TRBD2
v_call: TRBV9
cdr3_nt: TGTGCCAGCAGCGACAGGAGCGGGGAGCGCACAGATACGCAGTATTTT
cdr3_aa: CASSDRSGERTDTQYF

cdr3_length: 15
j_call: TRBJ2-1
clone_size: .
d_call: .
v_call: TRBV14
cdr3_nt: TGTGCCAGCAGCCAATCGGGCAGGGAATACAATGAGCAGTTCTTC
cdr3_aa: CASSQSGREYNEQFF

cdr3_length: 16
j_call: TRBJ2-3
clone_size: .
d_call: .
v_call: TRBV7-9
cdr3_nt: TGTGCCAGCAGCTTAGTCCCCGCCGGCTCGGCAGATACGCAGTATTTT
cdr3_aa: CASSLVPAGSADTQYF

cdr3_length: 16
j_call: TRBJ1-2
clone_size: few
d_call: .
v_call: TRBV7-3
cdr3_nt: TGTGCCAGCAGCGAAACCCTTAAGCCGGGTTCCAATGGCTACACCTTC
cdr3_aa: CASSETLKPGSNGYTF

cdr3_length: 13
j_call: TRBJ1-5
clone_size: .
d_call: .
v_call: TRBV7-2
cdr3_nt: TGTGCCAGCAGCTTATTCCCGGGTCAGCCCCAGCATTTT
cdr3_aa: CASSLFPGQPQHF

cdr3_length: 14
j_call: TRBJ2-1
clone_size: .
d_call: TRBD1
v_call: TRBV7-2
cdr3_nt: TGTGCCAGCAGCCCGACAGGGGCGACGAATGAGCAGTTCTTC
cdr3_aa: CASSPTGATNEQFF

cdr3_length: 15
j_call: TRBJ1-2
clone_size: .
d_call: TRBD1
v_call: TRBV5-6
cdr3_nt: TGTGCCAGCAGCTTGGTGGGACAGTTTTACTATGGCTACACCTTC
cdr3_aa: CASSLVGQFYYGYTF

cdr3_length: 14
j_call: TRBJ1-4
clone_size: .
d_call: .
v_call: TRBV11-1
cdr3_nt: TGTGCCAGCAGCTCCAACGGAGAGAGTGAAAAACTGTTTTTT
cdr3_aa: CASSSNGESEKLFF

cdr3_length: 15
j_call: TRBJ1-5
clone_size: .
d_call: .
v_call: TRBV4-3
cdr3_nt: TGCGCCAGCAGCCAAGATGCACAGGTTAATCAGCCCCAGCATTTT
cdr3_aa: CASSQDAQVNQPQHF

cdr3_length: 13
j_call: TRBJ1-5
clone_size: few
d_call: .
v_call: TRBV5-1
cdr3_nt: TGCGCCAGCAGCTCTGGGGATGGTCAGCCCCAGCATTTT
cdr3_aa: CASSSGDGQPQHF

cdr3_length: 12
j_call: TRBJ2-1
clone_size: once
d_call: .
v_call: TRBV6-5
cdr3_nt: TGTGCCAGCAGAGCTACAGCTCGTGAGCAGTTCTTC
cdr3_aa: CASRATAREQFF

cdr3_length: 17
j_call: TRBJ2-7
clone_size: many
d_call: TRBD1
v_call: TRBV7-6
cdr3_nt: TGTGCCAGCAGCTCCGGGACAGGGAAAACTATTGGCGACGAGCAGTACTTC
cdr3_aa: CASSSGTGKTIGDEQYF

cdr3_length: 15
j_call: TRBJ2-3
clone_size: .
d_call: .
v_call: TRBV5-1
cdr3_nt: TGCGCCAGCAGCTTGTTGGGGGCACTCAGAGATACGCAGTATTTT
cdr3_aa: CASSLLGALRDTQYF

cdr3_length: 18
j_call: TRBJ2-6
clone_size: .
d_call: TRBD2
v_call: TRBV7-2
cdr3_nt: TGTGCCAGCAGCCCAACTAGCGGGGGGTACTCTGGGGCCAACGTCCTGACTTTC
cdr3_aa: CASSPTSGGYSGANVLTF

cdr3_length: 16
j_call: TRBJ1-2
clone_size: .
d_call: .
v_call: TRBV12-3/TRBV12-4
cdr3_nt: TGTGCCAGCAGCTTCCCTTCCGGGGGGCGCGACTATGGCTACACCTTC
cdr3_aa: CASSFPSGGRDYGYTF

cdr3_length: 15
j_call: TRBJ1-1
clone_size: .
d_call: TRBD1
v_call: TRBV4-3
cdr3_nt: TGCGCCAGCAGCCGGTTGGGACAGGGAAACACTGAAGCTTTCTTT
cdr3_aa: CASSRLGQGNTEAFF

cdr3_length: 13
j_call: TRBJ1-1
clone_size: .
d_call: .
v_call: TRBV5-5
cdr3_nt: TGTGCCAGCAGCTTGGGCAGTAGCACTGAAGCTTTCTTT
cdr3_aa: CASSLGSSTEAFF

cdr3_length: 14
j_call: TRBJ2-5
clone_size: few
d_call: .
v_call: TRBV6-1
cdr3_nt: TGTGCCAGCAGTGAAGGCGGGGAAATAGAGACCCAGTACTTC
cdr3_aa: CASSEGGEIETQYF

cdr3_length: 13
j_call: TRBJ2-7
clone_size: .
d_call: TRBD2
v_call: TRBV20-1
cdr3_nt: TGCAGTGCTAGCCTCGCGGGGGCCTACGAGCAGTACTTC
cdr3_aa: CSASLAGAYEQYF

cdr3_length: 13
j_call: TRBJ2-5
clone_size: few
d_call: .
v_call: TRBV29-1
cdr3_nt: TGCAGCGTTGGTTTACAGGGGGGGGAGACCCAGTACTTC
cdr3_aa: CSVGLQGGETQYF

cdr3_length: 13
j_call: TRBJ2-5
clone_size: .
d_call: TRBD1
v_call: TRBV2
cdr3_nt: TGTGCCTTGAGGGGGCAGGGGGAAGAGACCCAGTACTTC
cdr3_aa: CALRGQGEETQYF

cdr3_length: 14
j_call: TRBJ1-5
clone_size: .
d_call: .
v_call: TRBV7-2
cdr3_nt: TGTGCCAGCAGCCAGAGGCAGGGGACTCAGCCCCAGCATTTT
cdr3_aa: CASSQRQGTQPQHF

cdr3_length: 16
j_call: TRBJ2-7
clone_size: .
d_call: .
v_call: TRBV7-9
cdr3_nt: TGTGCCAGCAGCCGAGAAAGGCAGGAGAGTCCCTACGAGCAGTACTTC
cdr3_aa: CASSRERQESPYEQYF

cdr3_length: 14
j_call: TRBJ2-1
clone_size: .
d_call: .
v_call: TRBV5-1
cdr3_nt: TGCGCCAGCAGCAAAGGACAGCTCTACAATGAGCAGTTCTTC
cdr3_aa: CASSKGQLYNEQFF

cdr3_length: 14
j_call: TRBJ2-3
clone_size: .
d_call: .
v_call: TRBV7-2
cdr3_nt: TGTGCCAGCAGCTCATCATATGGCCCAGATACGCAGTATTTT
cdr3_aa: CASSSSYGPDTQYF

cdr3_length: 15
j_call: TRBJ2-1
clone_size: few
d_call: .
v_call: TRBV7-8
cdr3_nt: TGTGCCAGCAGCTTAACCACCGGGAACTACAATGAGCAGTTCTTC
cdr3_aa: CASSLTTGNYNEQFF

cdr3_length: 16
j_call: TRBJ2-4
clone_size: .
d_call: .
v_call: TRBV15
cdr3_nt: TGTGCCACCAGCAGAGATCTTTTCGAAGCCAAAAACATTCAGTACTTC
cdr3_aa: CATSRDLFEAKNIQYF

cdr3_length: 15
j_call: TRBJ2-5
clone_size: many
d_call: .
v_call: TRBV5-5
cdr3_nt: TGTGCCAGCAGCCCGCGGTGGGGAATTCAAGAGACCCAGTACTTC
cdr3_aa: CASSPRWGIQETQYF

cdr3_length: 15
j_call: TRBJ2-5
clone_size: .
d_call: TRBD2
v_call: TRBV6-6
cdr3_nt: TGTGCCAGCAGATCGAGCGGGGAGCCCCAAGAGACCCAGTACTTC
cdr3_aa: CASRSSGEPQETQYF

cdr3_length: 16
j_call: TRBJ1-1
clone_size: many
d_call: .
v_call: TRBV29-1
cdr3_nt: TGCAGCGTCGTCCCGCAGGGTAGGGCCACAAGCACTGAAGCTTTCTTT
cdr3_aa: CSVVPQGRATSTEAFF

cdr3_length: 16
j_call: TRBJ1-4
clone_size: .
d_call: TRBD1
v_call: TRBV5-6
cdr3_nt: TGTGCCAGCAGCTCTCCTAGACAGGGGGGTATTGAAAAACTGTTTTTT
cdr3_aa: CASSSPRQGGIEKLFF

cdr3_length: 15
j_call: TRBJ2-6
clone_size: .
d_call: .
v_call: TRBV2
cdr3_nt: TGTGCCAGCAAGGTTGGGGGTACTGGGGCCAACGTCCTGACTTTC
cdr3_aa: CASKVGGTGANVLTF

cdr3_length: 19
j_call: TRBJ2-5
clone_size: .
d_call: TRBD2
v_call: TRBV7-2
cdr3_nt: TGTGCCAGCAGCTCTACCAGGACTAGCGGAACGATCTACCAAGAGACCCAGTACTTC
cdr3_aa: CASSSTRTSGTIYQETQYF

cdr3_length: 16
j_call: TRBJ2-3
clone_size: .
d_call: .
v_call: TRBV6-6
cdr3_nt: TGTGCCAGCAGTTACCAACAATGGACAGTCACAGATACGCAGTATTTT
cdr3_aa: CASSYQQWTVTDTQYF

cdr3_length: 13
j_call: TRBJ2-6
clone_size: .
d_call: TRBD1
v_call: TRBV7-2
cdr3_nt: TGTGCCAGCAGGAGACAGGGAGACAACGTCCTGACTTTC
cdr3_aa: CASRRQGDNVLTF

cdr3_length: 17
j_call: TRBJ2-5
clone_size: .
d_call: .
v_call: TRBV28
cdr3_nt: TGTGCCAGCAGTTTACTCTCCCCAGGGCAAGTACAAGAGACCCAGTACTTC
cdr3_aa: CASSLLSPGQVQETQYF